This T cell receptor (beta chain) stems from a study of blood T cell repertoires in COVID-19. Some clones are missing from TCRdb's copy, which holds only in-frame ones; the method was immunoSEQ multiplex PCR. The repertoire holds tens of thousands of clones, with over 65% as singletons. A Seattle source enrolled patients during active infection and followed them longitudinally. The clonotype originates from a man between 65 and 80 years old with COVID-19, enrolled during active disease. Sequencing was carried out using peripheral blood.

DNA for the CDR3: TGCGCCAGCAGCTCGGGTCAGACAGGGACCTACGAGCAGTACTTC. Amino acids: CASSSGQTGTYEQYF. The chain has TRBV5-1 and TRBJ2-7; 7 bases are a match to TRBD1. The CDR3 consists of 15 residues. Losses at the gene ends were 3 bases for V and 2 bases for J; bases not matched to a gene: 8. CDR1 and CDR2 from the germline V gene are SGHRS and YFSETQ.